This T cell receptor beta chain was found in a study of control samples from healthy donors and cancer patients. CDR1 MNHEY and CDR2 SVGAGI come from the germline V gene. Trimming cost V 7 bases and J 4 bases, with 14 bases left between them. The CDR3 runs 14 residues. The protocol was immunoSEQ multiplex PCR, while the TCRdb copy is restricted to in-frame clones and leaves out a portion. The table includes over 120,000 clones, over 90% detected once. Sample: PBMCs. V and J are TRBV6-5 and TRBJ2-1; either TRBD1 or TRBD2 may fit D (5 bases each). The sequence came from a man between 60 and 70 years old with colorectal cancer. CDR3 amino acids: CASTPGPRYNEQFF. DNA of the CDR3: TGTGCCAGCACCCCGGGACCGAGGTACAATGAGCAGTTCTTC.